These T cell receptor beta chains were read from a single sample in a study of neoadjuvant anti-PD-1 for oral cavity cancer. Libraries were prepared by immunoSEQ multiplex PCR; TCRdb keeps only in-frame clonotypes and omits some of them. The sample has approximately 11,000 clones, around 50% seen once; the top ten hold approximately 27%. Sequences were derived from tumor tissue, sampled before nivolumab (anti-PD-1) treatment. These receptors were obtained from a person aged 40 to 85 with oral cavity squamous cell carcinoma. The CDR3 runs from the conserved cysteine through the conserved F or W. A D gene is named only where the DNA matches it firmly. For some rows the clone size is stated as once, few or many, or as a class when expanded; others skip it.

j_call d_call clone_size v_call cdr3_nt cdr3_aa
TRBJ1-2 TRBD1 - TRBV12-5 TGTGCTAGTGAAAGAGACAGGGCTCCTTATGGCTACACCTTC CASERDRAPYGYTF
TRBJ1-4 TRBD1 - TRBV30 TGTGCCTGGAGTGTAGGTCACAGGGGGAATGAAAAACTGTTTTTT CAWSVGHRGNEKLFF
TRBJ1-3 - - TRBV18 TGTGCCAGCTCACCAGGGAGCTCTGGAAACACCATATATTTT CASSPGSSGNTIYF
TRBJ1-2 TRBD1 - TRBV27 TGTGCCAGCAGTTTATTAGGAGGGGGCTTGAGGGGTGGCTACACCTTC CASSLLGGGLRGGYTF
TRBJ2-3 TRBD2 - TRBV5-1 TGCGCCAGCAGCTTGGACACCGGGGGGGATACGCAGTATTTT CASSLDTGGDTQYF
TRBJ2-3 TRBD2 - TRBV28 TGTGCCAGCAGTTTTACGGCTAGCGGGGGGGCGGGCACGCAGTATTTT CASSFTASGGAGTQYF
TRBJ2-7 TRBD1 - TRBV5-4 TGTGCCAGCAGCTTATTACCGGGACAGGAACGCTACGAGCAGTACTTC CASSLLPGQERYEQYF
TRBJ2-1 TRBD1 - TRBV7-2 TGTGCCAGTAGGACCTCAGGGGGCTCCTACAATGAGCAGTTCTTC CASRTSGGSYNEQFF
TRBJ1-2 - - TRBV6-1 TGTGCCAGCAGTGAAGCGGGATACTATGGCTACACCTTC CASSEAGYYGYTF
TRBJ1-3 - few TRBV19 TGTGCCAGTACTGAAATCTCTGGAAACACCATATATTTT CASTEISGNTIYF
TRBJ2-7 TRBD1 once TRBV9 TGTGCCAGCAGCCTGACAGGGAGCTCCTACGAGCAGTACTTC CASSLTGSSYEQYF
TRBJ2-1 - - TRBV7-9 TGTGCCAGCAGCTTAGTCTACAATGAGCAGTTCTTC CASSLVYNEQFF
TRBJ1-1 - - TRBV25-1 TGTGCCAGCACCCGGGGGTGGAACACTGAAGCTTTCTTT CASTRGWNTEAFF
TRBJ1-6 - - TRBV19 TGTGCCAGTAGTATAAGGACCCGGGATTCACCCCTCCACTTT CASSIRTRDSPLHF
TRBJ2-5 - once TRBV7-3 TGTGCCAGCAGCGTAACCCCGGGACGGGAGCCTCAAGAGACCCAGTACTTC CASSVTPGREPQETQYF
TRBJ1-1 TRBD1 medium-sized TRBV2 TGTGCCAGCAACGTCGACAGGGGCACTGAAGCTTTCTTT CASNVDRGTEAFF
TRBJ1-2 - few TRBV4-2 TGTGCCAGCAGCCAAGATCGGACTAACTATGGCTACACCTTC CASSQDRTNYGYTF
TRBJ1-2 - - TRBV25-1 TGTGCCAGCAGTGAAAAGTACAGTTCAACCTATGGCTACACCTTC CASSEKYSSTYGYTF
TRBJ1-4 - few TRBV14 TGTGCCAGCAGCCATGGGACGGTGAATGAAAAACTGTTTTTT CASSHGTVNEKLFF
TRBJ2-3 - - TRBV4-1 TGCGCCAGCAGCCAAGAAGCGGGCTTAAGCACAGATACGCAGTATTTT CASSQEAGLSTDTQYF
TRBJ1-2 TRBD1 - TRBV14 TGTGCCAGCAGCCTTTCACGTACCGGGACAGGTCGAGGCTACACCTTC CASSLSRTGTGRGYTF
TRBJ1-2 TRBD1 few TRBV7-9 TGTGCCAGCAGCCACTGGAGGGACAGGGGGCATGATGGCTACACCTTC CASSHWRDRGHDGYTF
TRBJ2-5 - once TRBV5-1 TGCGCCAGCAGCTCGGACAACCAAGAGACCCAGTACTTC CASSSDNQETQYF
TRBJ1-5 TRBD1 - TRBV19 TGTGCCAGTAGTATAGATCGGGACAGGGGGCTTCGGCAGCCCCAGCATTTT CASSIDRDRGLRQPQHF
TRBJ1-1 TRBD1 - TRBV10-3 TGTGCCATCAGTGGACAGGGTTCGGGCTGGGGGAACACTGAAGCTTTCTTT CAISGQGSGWGNTEAFF
TRBJ1-2 - - TRBV2 TGTGCCAGCAGTGCCGGGGAGACCAACGCTATCACCTTC CASSAGETNAITF
TRBJ1-2 - - TRBV5-1 TGCGCCAGCAGCTTGGCCCGGGTCGGCTATGGCTACACCTTC CASSLARVGYGYTF
TRBJ1-2 - large TRBV5-6 TGTGCCAGCAGCTTGAGGCAGGGAGTCTATGGCTACACCTTC CASSLRQGVYGYTF
TRBJ2-7 - - TRBV7-2 TGTGCCAGCAGCTTAGGGACAAACTACGAGCAGTACTTC CASSLGTNYEQYF
TRBJ2-5 TRBD1 - TRBV7-6 TGTGCCAGCAGCCCCCGGACAGGGGGTAACCAGTACTTC CASSPRTGGNQYF
TRBJ2-5 TRBD2 few TRBV7-2 TGTGCCAGCAGCCAATGGACTAGCGGGGCCCAAGAGACCCAGTACTTC CASSQWTSGAQETQYF
TRBJ2-1 - few TRBV7-3 TGTGCCAGCAGCCCGCGAGGAGGGAAGAATGAGCAGTTCTTC CASSPRGGKNEQFF
TRBJ2-5 - - TRBV7-9 TGTGCCAGCAGCTTTCAGAGGGGCGAGACCCAGTACTTC CASSFQRGETQYF
TRBJ2-7 - once TRBV30 TGTGCCTACTGGAGGGGAGGTGAGACCTACGAGCAGTACTTC CAYWRGGETYEQYF
TRBJ1-5 TRBD1 once TRBV19 TGTGCCAGTAGTAACGGACAGGGTGCAAGTCATAGCAATCAGCCCCAGCATTTT CASSNGQGASHSNQPQHF
TRBJ1-6 - few TRBV2 TGTGCCAGCCTTAGACTGGTGAACTATAATTCACCCCTCCACTTT CASLRLVNYNSPLHF
TRBJ2-5 TRBD2 - TRBV6-5 TGTGCCAGCAGGGGGACTAGCGTATACCAAGAGACCCAGTACTTC CASRGTSVYQETQYF
TRBJ2-3 TRBD2 - TRBV7-1 TGTGCCAGCAGCAATCCTTCTAGCGGGGGCATGACAGATACGCAGTATTTT CASSNPSSGGMTDTQYF
TRBJ1-1 - - TRBV7-2 TGTGCCAGCAGCTTAAAGGCCGCGGCGAGAGCTTTCTTT CASSLKAAARAFF
TRBJ1-1 - - TRBV30 TGTGCCTGGAGCCCCGTATGGGGAGCGGGGTGGGACACTGAAGCTTTCTTT CAWSPVWGAGWDTEAFF
TRBJ1-3 - - TRBV18 TGTGCCAGCTCACCGGACAGTGTTCCTGGAAACACCATATATTTT CASSPDSVPGNTIYF